This TCR beta chain was captured in a study of post-analysis software for immune sequencing data. Study outcomes and limitations: Patients used roughly five TRBV segments, including TRBV5-6, TRBV5-1 and TRBV20-1, more often than controls.

As regards this clonotype: Antigen: not known. A much larger clone lies a single base off, so this may be a read error. The CDR3 end shows no conserved phenylalanine or tryptophan, and so a read error is likely.

There are 13 residues in the CDR3. In germline, CDR1 is SQVTM, CDR2 ANQGSEA. Trimming shortened V by 1 base and J by 4 bases, and 11 bases separated the two germline ends. The authors incorporated unique molecular identifiers into the TCR beta cDNA libraries. TCRdb reprocessed the PCR reads via MiXCR and lists one record per CDR3 protein. The sample shows roughly 410,000 distinct CDR3 sequences, roughly 35% of them seen only once. Specimen: blood. This chain uses TRBV29-1 with TRBJ2-7; D is tentatively TRBD1 or TRBD2 (7 bases each). This TCR was recovered from a girl aged 5-17 years with multiple sclerosis. The CDR3: CSVEGQGGYEQYC. In DNA, the CDR3 is TGCAGCGTTGAAGGCCAGGGGGGGTACGAGCAGTACTGC.